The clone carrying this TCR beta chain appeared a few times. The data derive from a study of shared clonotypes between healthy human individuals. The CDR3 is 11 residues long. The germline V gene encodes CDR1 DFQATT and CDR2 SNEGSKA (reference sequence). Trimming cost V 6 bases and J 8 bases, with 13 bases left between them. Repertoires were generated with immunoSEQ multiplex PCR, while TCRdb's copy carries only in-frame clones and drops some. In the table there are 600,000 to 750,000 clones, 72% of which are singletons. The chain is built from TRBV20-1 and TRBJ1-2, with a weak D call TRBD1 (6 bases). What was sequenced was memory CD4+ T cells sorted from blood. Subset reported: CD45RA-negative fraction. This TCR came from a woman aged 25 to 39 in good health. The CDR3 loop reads CSATTGAGYTF. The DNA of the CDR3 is TGCAGTGCCACGACAGGAGCCGGCTACACCTTC.